These 32 T cell receptor beta chains originate from one sample sequenced in a study of neurological immune-mediated disorders. Time point reported: longitudinal time-point 1 (baseline). TCRdb called the 5' RACE reads again in MiXCR, with one record for every CDR3 protein. The table lists some 77,000 distinct CDR3 sequences, roughly 13% of them singletons. Sample: PBMCs. These receptors originate from a female donor with HTLV-1-associated myelopathy (HAM/TSP).

The sample holds many counts of this clonotype. The J gene is TRBJ2-5, the V gene TRBV5-1; 10 nucleotides align to TRBD2. Germline CDR1 and CDR2: SGHRS and YFSETQ. This CDR3 region has 15 residues. V shed 5 bases, J shed 4 bases, and the junction held 8 bases outside the gene matches. The CDR3 sequence is CASSGSAGGPETQYF. As DNA, the CDR3 is TGCGCCAGCAGTGGGTCAGCGGGGGGGCCAGAGACCCAGTACTTC.

Concerning this clonotype itself: A read error may explain this, as a much larger clone is one base away. V gene TRBV2 combines with J gene TRBJ1-1; D is possibly TRBD1 (5 bases). This CDR3 region has 14 residues. V was shortened by 6 bases and J by 3 bases, with 14 bases between the two germline ends. The germline V gene has CDR1 SNHLY and CDR2 FYNNEI. CDR3 in DNA: TGTGCCAGCAGCGGGGACTCACTTTACACTGAAGCTTTCTTT. This gives the protein CASSGDSLYTEAFF.

Turning to this clonotype: The germline gene is not matched at one end of the junction; a read error may be the cause. This CDR3 reads CASSLSREIQYF. DNA for the CDR3: TGTGCCAGCAGTTTATCACGAGAGATCCAGTACTTC. This chain links TRBV27 with TRBJ2-5; D unresolved. Germline CDR1 is MNHEY and CDR2 is SMNVEV (reference sequence). The CDR3 totals 12 residues.

This clonotype was recorded at least ten times. This chain connects TRBV4-1 to TRBJ2-3; the D is unclear. Germline V gene lookup returns CDR1 MGHRA and CDR2 YSYEKL. The CDR3 sequence is 13 residues long. Trimming pared 3 bases from V and 7 bases from J, leaving 11 bases between. DNA for the CDR3: TGCGCCAGCAGCCAGGACCGCGGTCATACGCAGTATTTT. Translated, it gives CASSQDRGHTQYF.

This clonotype was seen ten or more times. V gene TRBV29-1 combines with J gene TRBJ1-6; perhaps TRBD1 as D (5 bases). Per the germline V gene, CDR1 is SQVTM and CDR2 is ANQGSEA. The CDR3 has 13 amino acids. V lost 6 bases and J lost 6, with 12 bases in between. The CDR3 region is CSVSRDSNSPLHF. The CDR3 bases are TGCAGCGTAAGTCGGGACTCTAATTCACCCCTCCACTTT.

Ten or more counts support this clonotype. This chain joins TRBV28 and TRBJ2-3; D is perhaps TRBD1 or TRBD2 (5 bases each). Germline V gives CDR1 MDHEN, CDR2 SYDVKM. The germline V and J ends were trimmed by 2 bases and 6 bases, with 18 bases remaining between them. The CDR3 totals 16 residues. The CDR3 sequence is CASSLLSGPREDTQYF. CDR3 in DNA: TGTGCCAGCAGTTTACTGTCGGGGCCTAGAGAGGATACGCAGTATTTT.

The chain employs TRBV6-5 and TRBJ1-2; no definite D call. CDR3 length equals 14 residues. V was cut by 5 bases and J by 2 bases, with 12 bases left in between. The germline gives CDR1 MNHEY, CDR2 SVGAGI. This CDR3 reads CASSLGIHNYGYTF. CDR3 bases: TGTGCCAGCAGTCTTGGGATACACAACTATGGCTACACCTTC.

The sample holds many counts of this clonotype. The rearrangement joins TRBV4-1 to TRBJ2-1; the match to TRBD1 covers 10 bases. Trimming at V came to 3 bases and at J to 4 bases, leaving 6 bases not matched to a gene. CDR3 length: 16 residues. CDR1 and CDR2 (germline): MGHRA, YSYEKL. The chain's CDR3 is CASSHADRGLYNEQFF. CDR3 bases: TGCGCCAGCAGCCACGCCGACAGGGGGCTTTACAATGAGCAGTTCTTC.

The sample holds many counts of this clonotype. The chain links TRBV4-1 to TRBJ2-6; D unresolved. Germline assignment: CDR1 MGHRA and CDR2 YSYEKL. The V end was cut by 3 bases, the J end by 1 base, with 4 bases between. This CDR3 has 14 residues. The CDR3 spells CASSHVSGANVLTF. For the CDR3, the DNA is TGCGCCAGCAGCCATGTATCTGGGGCCAACGTCCTGACTTTC.

This clonotype occurred many times. The genes are TRBV28 and TRBJ1-5; maybe TRBD1 (5 bases). Trimming cost V 5 bases and J 1 base, with 6 bases left between them. Germline CDR1 and CDR2: MDHEN and SYDVKM. This CDR3 comprises 13 residues. CDR3 in amino acids: CASSRDSNQPQHF. The CDR3 bases are TGTGCCAGCAGTAGGGACAGCAATCAGCCCCAGCATTTT.

This clonotype was counted ten times or more. The V and J genes are TRBV20-1 and TRBJ1-2; 7 bases match TRBD1. CDR1 is DFQATT and CDR2 is SNEGSKA in the germline V gene (reference sequence). This CDR3 region has 14 residues. The V segment lost 3 bases and the J segment 0 bases; nucleotides outside the gene matches: 4. The CDR3 bases are TGCAGTGCTAGGCACAGGGGACCTAACTATGGCTACACCTTC. The encoded protein is CSARHRGPNYGYTF.

The table lists this clonotype with a few counts. This sequence joins TRBV6-5 and TRBJ2-7; D not resolved. The CDR3 is 15 amino acids. V dropped 2 bases and J dropped 1 base, with 12 bases sitting between them. The germline V gene has CDR1 MNHEY and CDR2 SVGAGI. This CDR3 is CASSYGRDTSYEQYF. The CDR3 DNA sequence: TGTGCCAGCAGTTACGGTAGAGACACTTCCTACGAGCAGTACTTC.

About this clonotype: An end of the junction does not agree with germline; a read error may underlie this. The V call is TRBV5-1, the J call TRBJ1-1; D gene unclear. The CDR3 length is 12 residues. The germline V gene has CDR1 SGHRS and CDR2 YFSETQ. As DNA, the CDR3 is TGTGCCAGCAGACAAGAACAGAGGGCAGCTTTCTTT. Amino acid sequence: CASRQEQRAAFF.

There are many counts of this clonotype. V usage is TRBV7-9 and J usage is TRBJ2-7, with D possibly being TRBD1 (5 bases). V lost 5 bases and J 3 bases, leaving 14 bases between the germline ends. Per germline, CDR1 SEHNR and CDR2 FQNEAQ (reference sequence). The CDR3 contains 14 residues. The CDR3 loop reads CASSLGGHFYEQYF. CDR3 bases: TGTGCCAGCAGCCTAGGTGGACATTTCTACGAGCAGTACTTC. Drawing the rest from reference TRBV7-9 and TRBJ2-7, the complete variable domain is DTGVSQNPRHKITKRGQNVTFRCDPISEHNRLYWYRQTLGQGPEFLTYFQNEAQLEKSRLLSDRFSAERPKGSFSTLEIQRTEQGDSAMYLCASSLGGHFYEQYFGPGTRLTVT.

To note about this clonotype: This CDR3 is missing its conserved last phenylalanine or tryptophan, likely due to a read error. The chain links TRBV7-9 to TRBJ2-1, with D maybe TRBD2 (5 bases). The CDR3 is made up of 15 amino acids. Trimming removed 3 bases from V and 0 bases from J, with 9 bases in between. The germline V gene encodes CDR1 SEHNR and CDR2 FQNEAQ (reference sequence). The CDR3 sequence: CASSFLGSSYNEQFL. CDR3 nucleotides: TGTGCCAGCAGCTTTCTTGGGAGCTCCTACAATGAGCAGTTCTTA.

This clonotype was observed many times. The chain recombines TRBV5-1 with TRBJ2-3; a possible D gene is TRBD2 (5 bases). This CDR3 has 16 amino acids. Germline V gene sequence: CDR1 SGHRS, CDR2 YFSETQ. Trimming pared 4 bases from V and 3 bases from J, leaving 18 bases between. The chain's CDR3 is CASSPPGSPSTDTQYF. CDR3 sequence (DNA): TGCGCCAGCAGCCCTCCGGGATCCCCGTCAACAGATACGCAGTATTTT.

In its sample, this clonotype was seen many times. The CDR3 loop reads CASSWGQGWSEQYF. In DNA, the CDR3 is TGTGCCAGCAGCTGGGGACAGGGGTGGAGCGAGCAGTACTTC. The chain employs TRBV5-6 and TRBJ2-7, with 10 bases aligning to TRBD1. The CDR3 length is 14 residues. The germline gives CDR1 SGHDT, CDR2 YYEEEE. Trimming at V came to 3 bases and at J to 6 bases, leaving 6 bases not matched to a gene.

This clonotype was detected many times. The chain has TRBV29-1 and TRBJ2-7, with D possibly TRBD1 on 6 matching bases. From germline, CDR1 is SQVTM and CDR2 ANQGSEA. Trimming took 7 bases from V and 2 from J, leaving 9 bases between them. The CDR3 runs 11 residues. The CDR3 is CSAAGAYEQYF. The CDR3 DNA is TGCAGCGCAGCAGGGGCCTACGAGCAGTACTTC.

This clonotype was counted many times. The V call is TRBV5-1, the J call TRBJ2-1, with 11 bases aligning to TRBD2. CDR3 length equals 15 residues. The V gene end was trimmed by 4 bases and the J gene end by 8 bases; junction bases not matched to a gene: 8. Looked up from germline, CDR1 is SGHRS and CDR2 is YFSETQ. The CDR3 sequence is CASSASGGPEYEQFF. In DNA form, the CDR3 reads TGCGCCAGCAGCGCTAGCGGGGGGCCTGAGTATGAGCAGTTCTTC. The full variable domain, completed using reference TRBV5-1 and TRBJ2-1, is KAGVTQTPRYLIKTRGQQVTLSCSPISGHRSVSWYQQTPGQGLQFLFEYFSETQRNKGNFPGRFSGRQFSNSRSEMNVSTLELGDSALYLCASSASGGPEYEQFFGPGTRLTVL.

This clonotype appeared many times. The genes are TRBV12-3 or TRBV12-4 and TRBJ1-1, with no clear D. The length of the CDR3 is 12 residues. Trimming stripped 5 bases from V and 5 bases from J, with 9 bases between. The CDR3 is CASSIRATEAFF. CDR3 DNA: TGTGCCAGCAGTATCCGCGCGACTGAAGCTTTCTTT.

The J gene is TRBJ2-1, the V gene TRBV5-1; TRBD2 aligns across 11 bases. The CDR3 consists of 16 residues. Germline CDR1 and CDR2: SGHRS and YFSETQ. The V and J ends lost 2 bases and 6 bases, in that order; junction bases with no gene match: 7. The CDR3 reads CASSFLTSGGGNEQFF. The CDR3 DNA is TGCGCCAGCAGCTTCCTTACTAGCGGGGGTGGCAATGAGCAGTTCTTC.

In its sample, this clonotype was seen once. At one end the junction does not follow the germline gene, possibly because of a read error. The chain joins TRBV5-1 to TRBJ2-1, with 7 bases lining up with TRBD1. CDR3 size: 15 residues. Germline CDR1 SGHRS, CDR2 YFSETQ. The CDR3 loop is CASSTIVTGNNEQFF. CDR3 DNA: TGTGCCAGCAGCACGATTGTGACAGGGAACAATGAGCAGTTCTTC.

At least ten counts were recorded for this clonotype. This chain uses TRBV29-1 with TRBJ1-4; 7 nucleotides align to TRBD1. Germline trimming cut 4 bases from V and 6 bases from J; bases unmatched to any gene: 14. The germline V gene encodes CDR1 SQVTM and CDR2 ANQGSEA. This CDR3 comprises 16 residues. The DNA of the CDR3 is TGCAGCGTTGGGCTCAGACAGGGAGGAAGGTATGAAAAACTGTTTTTT. It translates to CSVGLRQGGRYEKLFF.

This clonotype was counted many times. Germline and junction disagree at one end, which may indicate a read error. The V gene is TRBV5-5, the J gene TRBJ2-2; no reliable D call. The V gene's germline CDR1 is SGHKS and CDR2 YYEKEE (reference sequence). This CDR3 is built from 16 residues. Here the CDR3 DNA reads TGTGCCAGCAGCTTGTTTCAGGCATCAATCACCAGGGAGCTGTTTTTT. This translates into CASSLFQASITRELFF.

This clonotype has ten or more counts. The chain carries TRBV29-1 and TRBJ1-2; D might be TRBD1 (6 bases). The length of the CDR3 is 15 residues. Germline CDR1 SQVTM, CDR2 ANQGSEA. Trimming took off 0 bases at V and 6 bases at J, with 17 bases between the two ends. The CDR3 spells CSVEDLAGEVDGYTF. The CDR3 nucleotides are TGCAGCGTTGAAGATCTAGCAGGGGAAGTGGATGGCTACACCTTC.

This clonotype was picked up many times. V gene TRBV5-1 combines with J gene TRBJ2-5, with TRBD1 matching over 11 bases. Unmatched junction bases numbered 4, after V lost 5 bases and J lost 1 base. The length of the CDR3 is 15 residues. Germline assignment: CDR1 SGHRS and CDR2 YFSETQ. The CDR3 sequence: CASRSGTGGQETQYF. The CDR3 coding sequence is TGCGCCAGCAGGTCCGGGACAGGGGGCCAAGAGACCCAGTACTTC.

The sample holds many counts of this clonotype. The chain links TRBV27 to TRBJ2-2; D not resolved. The CDR3 sequence is 13 residues long. Trimming pared 7 bases from V and 0 bases from J, leaving 6 bases between. Germline V lookup: CDR1 MNHEY, CDR2 SMNVEV (reference sequence). CDR3 amino acids: CASMITNTGELFF. The CDR3 DNA sequence: TGTGCCAGCATGATAACGAACACCGGGGAGCTGTTTTTT.

This clonotype was observed at least ten times. This chain joins TRBV9 and TRBJ2-7; tentatively, D is TRBD2 (6 bases). V dropped 3 bases and J dropped 6 bases, with 19 bases sitting between them. CDR1 is SGDLS and CDR2 is YYNGEE in the germline V gene. The CDR3 is 15 amino acids. Written as DNA, the CDR3 is TGTGCCAGCAGCGCCCGGGGGTCAATTCAGAGCGAGCAGTACTTC. Protein: CASSARGSIQSEQYF.

This clonotype was seen ten or more times. This chain joins TRBV10-3 and TRBJ1-1; no reliable D call. CDR3 length: 14 residues. Trimming removed 8 bases at V and 3 bases at J, with 16 bases between. Germline V CDR1 and CDR2: ENHRY, SYGVKD. CDR3 amino acids: CAIRHSVADTEAFF. CDR3 bases: TGTGCCATCCGGCACTCTGTCGCGGACACTGAAGCTTTCTTT.

This clonotype was counted many times. CDR3 in DNA: TGTGCCAGCAGCTTTGGTTCCCAGGGCACCTACGAGCAGTACTTC. It yields the protein CASSFGSQGTYEQYF. V and J are TRBV7-8 and TRBJ2-7; D possibly corresponds to TRBD1 (5 bases). CDR1 and CDR2 from the germline V gene are SGHVS and FQNEAQ. V was shortened by 3 bases and J by 2 bases, with 14 bases between the two germline ends. This CDR3 is built from 15 residues. Supplemented by reference TRBV7-8 and TRBJ2-7, the full variable domain reads GAGVSQSPRYKVAKRGQDVALRCDPISGHVSLFWYQQALGQGPEFLTYFQNEAQLDKSGLPSDRFFAERPEGSVSTLKIQRTQQEDSAVYLCASSFGSQGTYEQYFGPGTRLTVT.

This clonotype was observed a few times. This chain links TRBV28 with TRBJ1-4, with 9 bases aligning to TRBD1. Trimming removed 3 bases from V and 3 bases from J; junction bases left unmatched: 8. From germline, CDR1 is MDHEN and CDR2 SYDVKM. The CDR3 contains 17 residues. For the CDR3, the DNA is TGTGCCAGCAGTTTCGGTCGGACAGGGGTATCTAATGAAAAACTGTTTTTT. Its translation is CASSFGRTGVSNEKLFF.

This clonotype was counted many times. This may stem from a read error, because a much larger clone lies one nucleotide away. The chain couples TRBV4-1 to TRBJ2-5; no clear D. CDR1 and CDR2 from the germline V gene are MGHRA and YSYEKL. Trimming pared 3 bases from V and 1 base from J, leaving 9 bases between. This CDR3 is built from 14 residues. CDR3 sequence: CASSHRRTQETQYF. The CDR3 nucleotides read TGCGCCAGCAGCCACAGACGGACCCAAGAGACCCAGTACTTC.